This TCR beta chain appears in the sequencing data of a study of cytomegalovirus exposure and HLA in healthy donors. Study-wide points: The Asian-associated ancestry cluster reportedly had fewer N-insertions than the roughly 670-donor mean in a later analysis.

Regarding this clone: Its target is not known.

PCR used 60 Vbeta primers and 13 Jbeta primers. Assay used: immunoSEQ multiplex PCR; TCRdb lists only in-frame clones, some missing. The sample carries around 150,000 clones, around 85% recorded once. With 0 bases removed from V and 3 bases from J, the gap between germline ends came to 5 bases. The length of the CDR3 is 14 residues. Germline V CDR1 and CDR2: LGHNA, YSLEER. The specimen was PBMCs. The genes are TRBV4-3 and TRBJ2-2; D unclear. The source is a man aged 40-55 years in good health and CMV-seronegative. CDR3 residues: CASSQDIHTGELFF. CDR3 in DNA: TGCGCCAGCAGCCAAGATATCCACACCGGGGAGCTGTTTTTT.